The 13 T cell receptor beta chains below come from one sample, sequenced in a study of CD8+CD57+ T cells in acquired aplastic anemia. Profiling that covered TCR beta VDJ and CDR3 relied on genomic DNA as its template. TCRdb re-called the reads with MiXCR, one entry per CDR3 protein. The sample has around 190,000 distinct CDR3 sequences, roughly half seen once. Material: sorted CD4+, CD8+, or CD8+CD57+ T cells (not recorded which) from PBMCs. These receptors came from a human donor in good health, serving as a control.

This clonotype has only one observation. This chain links TRBV10-2 with TRBJ2-7; 9 positions agree with TRBD1. The CDR3 sequence is 13 residues long. Germline CDR1 is WSHSY and CDR2 is SAAADI. The V and J ends lost 7 bases and 8 bases, in that order; junction bases with no gene match: 9. CDR3 bases: TGCGCCAGCAACGCCGGGACAGGGATACAGCAGTACTTC. Its translation is CASNAGTGIQQYF.

This chain uses TRBV19 with TRBJ2-1, with D perhaps given as TRBD1 or TRBD2 (5 bases each). With 4 bases removed from V and 4 bases from J, the gap between germline ends came to 8 bases. Germline CDR1 reads LNHDA; CDR2 reads SQIVND (reference sequence). The CDR3 has 13 amino acids. Here the CDR3 DNA reads TGTGCCAGTAGTACGGGACCTTACAATGAGCAGTTCTTC. Protein product: CASSTGPYNEQFF.

The genes are TRBV7-2 and TRBJ1-2; D not certain. This CDR3 is 11 amino acids long. Trimming took off 7 bases at V and 12 bases at J, with 15 bases between the two ends. Germline V lookup: CDR1 SGHTA, CDR2 FQGNSA. The CDR3 DNA is TGTGCCAGCACACGGAGTGCTGGAAACACCTTC. This translates into CASTRSAGNTF.

Turning to this clonotype: Sequence at one end of the junction differs from germline and may be a read error. The chain employs TRBV20-1 and TRBJ2-1; 10 nucleotides agree with TRBD2. CDR3 length equals 16 residues. Germline CDR1 reads DFQATT; CDR2 reads SNEGSKA (reference sequence). The CDR3: CSARSLAGGHYNEQPF. CDR3 DNA: TGCAGTGCTAGATCATTAGCGGGGGGCCACTACAATGAGCAGCCCTTC.

Only one count was recorded for this clonotype. The limits of the CDR3 on the DNA are not certain, so only TCRdb's listed CDR3 is given. The chain has TRBV9 and TRBJ2-1; the D call TRBD2 from the table was never checked on the DNA. The CDR3 extends over 17 residues, inclusive of both ends. Germline assignment: CDR1 SGDLS and CDR2 YYNGEE. CDR3 loop: CASSAWGGGALPRDAFF.

The CDR3 here is CSVTLRQGGDEQYF. As DNA, the CDR3 is TGCAGCGTTACCCTCCGACAGGGTGGGGACGAGCAGTACTTC. This chain joins TRBV29-1 and TRBJ2-7, with TRBD1 matching over 7 bases. The CDR3 contains 14 residues. Germline V gene sequence: CDR1 SQVTM, CDR2 ANQGSEA. Losses at the gene ends were 5 bases for V and 5 bases for J; bases not matched to a gene: 12.

The chain joins TRBV29-1 to TRBJ1-2, with D possibly TRBD1 on 6 matching bases. This CDR3 spans 12 amino acids. V lost 4 bases, J lost 3 bases, and 9 bases lay in between. Germline CDR1 reads SQVTM; CDR2 reads ANQGSEA. The DNA of the CDR3 is TGCAGCGTTGCGAGGGGGGACTATGGCTACACCTTC. This codes for CSVARGDYGYTF.

This clonotype was counted at least ten times. The V gene is TRBV6-5, the J gene TRBJ2-3; 12 bases line up with TRBD2. CDR1 is MNHEY, CDR2 SVGAGI, per germline. V was clipped by 6 bases and J by 0 bases; unmatched bases: 10. This CDR3 spans 18 amino acids. CDR3 sequence: CASSHPSGTSGSTDTQYF. DNA of the CDR3: TGTGCCAGCAGCCACCCGTCGGGGACTAGCGGGAGCACAGATACGCAGTATTTT.

This clonotype was seen once. The rearrangement links TRBV7-2 to TRBJ2-3; D is possibly TRBD1 (7 bases). Trimming took off 5 bases at V and 4 bases at J, with 13 bases between the two ends. Germline lookup yields CDR1 SGHTA and CDR2 FQGNSA. The CDR3 is 14 residues long. CDR3 in DNA: TGTGCCAGCAGCCAGGGGGGCTTCGCAGATACGCAGTATTTT. This codes for CASSQGGFADTQYF. Looking up the rest from reference TRBV7-2 and TRBJ2-3 gives the full variable domain: GAGVSQSPSNKVTEKGKDVELRCDPISGHTALYWYRQSLGQGLEFLIYFQGNSAPDKSGLPSDRFSAERTGGSVSTLTIQRTQQEDSAVYLCASSQGGFADTQYFGPGTRLTVL.

This clonotype has ten or more counts. CDR3 in amino acids: CASSPRYGQGWTEAFF. The DNA for the CDR3 is TGTGCCAGCAGCCCTAGATATGGACAGGGCTGGACTGAAGCTTTCTTT. The chain is built from TRBV5-6 and TRBJ1-1, with 8 bases identical to TRBD1. From germline, CDR1 is SGHDT and CDR2 YYEEEE. There are 16 residues in the CDR3. J was trimmed by 5 bases and V by 4 bases; bases with no gene match: 13.

This sequence joins TRBV19 and TRBJ1-6; a possible D gene is TRBD1 (6 bases). The germline CDR1 and CDR2 sequences are LNHDA and SQIVND (reference sequence). The CDR3 runs 15 residues. The V gene lost 4 bases and the J gene lost 3 bases, with 10 bases spanning the gap. The CDR3 DNA reads as TGTGCCAGTAGTACCGAGACAGGCTATAATTCACCCCTCCACTTT. As protein: CASSTETGYNSPLHF.

This clonotype was found many times. The chain joins TRBV20-1 to TRBJ2-1; TRBD1 matches 8 bases. V gave up 3 bases and J gave up 5 bases; unmatched junction bases: 9. The CDR3 totals 15 residues. CDR1 is DFQATT, CDR2 SNEGSKA, per germline (reference sequence). In DNA form, the CDR3 reads TGCAGTGCTAGTCAGCCCGGACAGGGTCACAATGAGCAGTTCTTC. Protein sequence: CSASQPGQGHNEQFF.

J is TRBJ1-1 and V is TRBV10-2; TRBD1 agrees at 7 bases. This CDR3 spans 15 amino acids. CDR1 is WSHSY, CDR2 SAAADI, per germline. V was pared by 3 bases and J by 2 bases, with 6 bases of the junction left unmatched. The CDR3 sequence is CASSDPRTGNTEAFF. The CDR3 DNA sequence: TGCGCCAGCAGTGACCCCCGGACAGGTAACACTGAAGCTTTCTTT.